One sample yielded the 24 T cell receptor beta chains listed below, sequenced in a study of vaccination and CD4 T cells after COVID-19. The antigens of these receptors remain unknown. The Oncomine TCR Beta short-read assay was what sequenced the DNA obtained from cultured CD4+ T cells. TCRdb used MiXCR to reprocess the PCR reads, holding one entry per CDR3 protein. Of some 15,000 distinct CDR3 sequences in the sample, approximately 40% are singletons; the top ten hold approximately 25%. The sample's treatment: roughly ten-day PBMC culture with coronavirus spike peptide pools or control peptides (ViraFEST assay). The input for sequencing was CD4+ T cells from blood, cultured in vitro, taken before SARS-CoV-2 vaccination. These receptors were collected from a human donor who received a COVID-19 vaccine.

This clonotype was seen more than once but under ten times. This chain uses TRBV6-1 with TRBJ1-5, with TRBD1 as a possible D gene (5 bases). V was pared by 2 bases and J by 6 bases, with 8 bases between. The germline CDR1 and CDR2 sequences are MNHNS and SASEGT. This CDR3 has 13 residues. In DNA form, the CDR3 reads TGTGCCAGCAGTGAATGGCAGGGTCAGCCCCAGCATTTT. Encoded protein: CASSEWQGQPQHF.

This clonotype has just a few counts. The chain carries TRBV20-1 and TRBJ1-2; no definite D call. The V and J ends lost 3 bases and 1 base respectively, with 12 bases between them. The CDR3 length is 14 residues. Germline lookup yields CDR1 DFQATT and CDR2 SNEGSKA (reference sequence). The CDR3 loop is CSASPRNRNYGYTF. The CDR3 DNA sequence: TGCAGTGCTAGTCCCAGGAACCGTAACTATGGCTACACCTTC.

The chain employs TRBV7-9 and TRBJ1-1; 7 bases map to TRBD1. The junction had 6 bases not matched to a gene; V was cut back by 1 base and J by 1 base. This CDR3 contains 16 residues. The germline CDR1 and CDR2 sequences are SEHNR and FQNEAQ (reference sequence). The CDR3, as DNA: TGTGCCAGCAGCTTAGGGGACAGTTCGTGGAACACTGAAGCTTTCTTT. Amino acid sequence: CASSLGDSSWNTEAFF. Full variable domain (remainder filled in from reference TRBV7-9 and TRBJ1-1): DTGVSQNPRHKITKRGQNVTFRCDPISEHNRLYWYRQTLGQGPEFLTYFQNEAQLEKSRLLSDRFSAERPKGSFSTLEIQRTEQGDSAMYLCASSLGDSSWNTEAFFGQGTRLTVV.

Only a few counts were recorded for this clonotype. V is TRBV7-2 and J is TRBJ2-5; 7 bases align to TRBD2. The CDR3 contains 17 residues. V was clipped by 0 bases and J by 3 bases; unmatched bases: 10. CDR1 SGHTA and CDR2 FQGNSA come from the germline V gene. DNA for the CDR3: TGTGCCAGCAGCTTAGCACCCGGGCTAGCGGCGGAAGAGACCCAGTACTTC. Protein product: CASSLAPGLAAEETQYF.

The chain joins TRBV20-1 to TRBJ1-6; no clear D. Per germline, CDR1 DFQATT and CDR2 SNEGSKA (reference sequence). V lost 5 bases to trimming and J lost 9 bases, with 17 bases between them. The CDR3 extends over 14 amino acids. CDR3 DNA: TGCAGTGCTCCACTGGGCCGCCCCGGTTCACCCCTCCACTTT. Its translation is CSAPLGRPGSPLHF.

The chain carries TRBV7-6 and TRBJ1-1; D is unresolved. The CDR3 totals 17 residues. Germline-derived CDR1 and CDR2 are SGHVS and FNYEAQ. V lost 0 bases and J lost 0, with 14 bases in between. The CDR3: CASSLAPAGRVNTEAFF. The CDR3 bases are TGTGCCAGCAGCTTAGCGCCGGCAGGTCGGGTGAACACTGAAGCTTTCTTT.

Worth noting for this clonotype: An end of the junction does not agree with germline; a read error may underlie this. CDR3: CASSVAGGPSDTQYF. The CDR3 region has the DNA TGTGCCAGCAGCGTAGCGGGGGGGCCCTCAGATACGCAGTATTTT. V is TRBV7-2 and J is TRBJ2-3, with 11 bases identical to TRBD2. Germline V gene sequence: CDR1 SGHTA, CDR2 FQGNSA. The CDR3 sequence is 15 residues long.

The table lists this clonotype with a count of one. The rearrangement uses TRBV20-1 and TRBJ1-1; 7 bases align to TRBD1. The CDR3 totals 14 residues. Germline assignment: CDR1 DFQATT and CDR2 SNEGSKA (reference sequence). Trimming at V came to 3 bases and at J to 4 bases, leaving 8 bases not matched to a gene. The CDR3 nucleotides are TGCAGTGCTAGGCCGACAGGGATGGGCACTGAAGCTTTCTTT. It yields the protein CSARPTGMGTEAFF.

CDR3 residues: CATSAGGTGLWETQYF. The DNA for the CDR3 is TGTGCCACCAGTGCCGGGGGGACAGGGCTTTGGGAGACCCAGTACTTC. V usage is TRBV24-1 and J usage is TRBJ2-5, with TRBD1 matching 9 bases. Germline V gene lookup returns CDR1 KGHDR and CDR2 SFDVKD. J lost 5 bases, V lost 5 bases, and 11 bases had no gene match. The CDR3 is 16 residues long.

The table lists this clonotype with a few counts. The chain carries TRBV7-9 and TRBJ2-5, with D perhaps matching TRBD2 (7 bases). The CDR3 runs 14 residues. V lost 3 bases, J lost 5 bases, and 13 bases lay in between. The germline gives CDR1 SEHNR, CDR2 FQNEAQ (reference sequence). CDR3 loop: CASSFGGAAETQYF. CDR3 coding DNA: TGTGCCAGCAGCTTTGGGGGGGCTGCTGAGACCCAGTACTTC. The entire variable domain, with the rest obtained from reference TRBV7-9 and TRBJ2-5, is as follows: DTGVSQNPRHKITKRGQNVTFRCDPISEHNRLYWYRQTLGQGPEFLTYFQNEAQLEKSRLLSDRFSAERPKGSFSTLEIQRTEQGDSAMYLCASSFGGAAETQYFGPGTRLLVL.

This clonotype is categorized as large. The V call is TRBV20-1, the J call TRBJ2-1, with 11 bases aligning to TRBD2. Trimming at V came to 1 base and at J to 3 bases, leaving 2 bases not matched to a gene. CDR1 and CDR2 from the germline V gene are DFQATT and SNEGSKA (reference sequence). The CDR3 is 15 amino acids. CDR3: CSARGGTSGYNEQFF. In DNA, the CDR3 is TGCAGTGCTAGAGGTGGGACTAGCGGCTACAATGAGCAGTTCTTC.

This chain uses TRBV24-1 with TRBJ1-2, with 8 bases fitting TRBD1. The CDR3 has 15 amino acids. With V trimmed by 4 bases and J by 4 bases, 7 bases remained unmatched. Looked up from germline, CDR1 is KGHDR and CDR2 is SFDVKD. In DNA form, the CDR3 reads TGTGCCACCAGTGACTCCGGGACAGGCCTCTATGGCTACACCTTC. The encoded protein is CATSDSGTGLYGYTF.

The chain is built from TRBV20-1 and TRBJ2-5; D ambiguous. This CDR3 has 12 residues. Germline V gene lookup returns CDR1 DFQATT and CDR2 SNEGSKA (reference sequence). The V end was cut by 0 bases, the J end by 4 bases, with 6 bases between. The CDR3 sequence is CSARDQRETQYF. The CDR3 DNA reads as TGCAGTGCTAGAGACCAAAGAGAGACCCAGTACTTC.

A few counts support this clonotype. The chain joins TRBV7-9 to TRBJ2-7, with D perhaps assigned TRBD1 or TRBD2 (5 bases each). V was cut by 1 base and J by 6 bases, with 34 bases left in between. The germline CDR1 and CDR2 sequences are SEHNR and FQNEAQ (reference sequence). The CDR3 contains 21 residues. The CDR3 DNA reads TGTGCCAGCAGCTTAGAGGCGGGCTTAGACAGCACCCGGCTAAGGTACCGCGAGCAGTACTTC. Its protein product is CASSLEAGLDSTRLRYREQYF.

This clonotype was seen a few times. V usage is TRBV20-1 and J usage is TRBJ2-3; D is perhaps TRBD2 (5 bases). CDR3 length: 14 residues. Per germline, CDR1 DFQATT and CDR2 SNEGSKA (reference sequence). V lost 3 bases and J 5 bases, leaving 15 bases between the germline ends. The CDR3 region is CSASIPPGRDTQYF. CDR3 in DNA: TGCAGTGCTAGTATACCCCCGGGGAGAGATACGCAGTATTTT.

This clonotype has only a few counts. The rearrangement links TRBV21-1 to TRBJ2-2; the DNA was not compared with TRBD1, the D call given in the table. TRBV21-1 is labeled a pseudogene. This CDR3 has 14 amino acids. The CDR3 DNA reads TGTGCCAGCAGCAAACCCCTAGGCGGTGGGGAGCTGTTTTTT. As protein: CASSKPLGGGELFF.

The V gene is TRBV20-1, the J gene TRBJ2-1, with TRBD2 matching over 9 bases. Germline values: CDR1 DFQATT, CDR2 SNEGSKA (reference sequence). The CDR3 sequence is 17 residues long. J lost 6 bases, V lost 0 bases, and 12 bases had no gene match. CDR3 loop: CSARDRGGARFVNEQFF. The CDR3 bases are TGCAGTGCTAGAGATCGCGGGGGGGCCAGATTCGTCAATGAGCAGTTCTTC.

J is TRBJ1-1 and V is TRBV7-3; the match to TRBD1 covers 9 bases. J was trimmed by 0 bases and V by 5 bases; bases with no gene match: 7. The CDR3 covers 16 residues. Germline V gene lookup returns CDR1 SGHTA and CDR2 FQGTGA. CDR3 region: CASSPGTGPMNTEAFF. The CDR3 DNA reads TGTGCCAGCAGCCCAGGGACAGGGCCTATGAACACTGAAGCTTTCTTT.

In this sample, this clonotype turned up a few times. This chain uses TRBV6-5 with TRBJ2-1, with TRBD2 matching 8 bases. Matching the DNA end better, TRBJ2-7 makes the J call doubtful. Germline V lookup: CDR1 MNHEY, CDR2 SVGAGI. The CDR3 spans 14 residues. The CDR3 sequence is CASSYFGGAHEQYF. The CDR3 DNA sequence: TGTGCCAGCAGTTACTTCGGGGGGGCCCACGAGCAGTACTTC.

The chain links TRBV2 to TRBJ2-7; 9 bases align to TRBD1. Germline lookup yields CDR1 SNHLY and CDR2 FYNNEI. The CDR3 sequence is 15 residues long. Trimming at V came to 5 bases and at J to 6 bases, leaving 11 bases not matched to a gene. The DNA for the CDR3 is TGTGCCAGCAGTCGTACCGGGACAGGGAGTGGCGAGCAGTACTTC. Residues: CASSRTGTGSGEQYF.

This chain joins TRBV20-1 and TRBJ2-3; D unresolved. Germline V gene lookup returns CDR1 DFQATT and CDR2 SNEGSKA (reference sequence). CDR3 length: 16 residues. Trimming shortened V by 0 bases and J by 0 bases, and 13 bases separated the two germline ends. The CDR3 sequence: CSARDRAISSTDTQYF. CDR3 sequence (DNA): TGCAGTGCTAGAGATCGCGCTATCTCTAGCACAGATACGCAGTATTTT.

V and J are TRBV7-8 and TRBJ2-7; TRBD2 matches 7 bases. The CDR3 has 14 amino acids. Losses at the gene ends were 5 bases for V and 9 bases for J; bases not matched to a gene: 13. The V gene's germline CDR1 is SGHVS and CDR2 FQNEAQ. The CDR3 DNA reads TGTGCCAGCAGCCCGTCGAAAAGACTAGCCCGGCAGTACTTC. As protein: CASSPSKRLARQYF.

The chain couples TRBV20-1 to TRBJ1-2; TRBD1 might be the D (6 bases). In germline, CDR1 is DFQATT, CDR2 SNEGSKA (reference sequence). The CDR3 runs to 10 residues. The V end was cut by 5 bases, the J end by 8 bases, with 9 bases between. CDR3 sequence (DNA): TGCAGTGCTGGCCAGGGGGGCTACACCTTC. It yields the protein CSAGQGGYTF.

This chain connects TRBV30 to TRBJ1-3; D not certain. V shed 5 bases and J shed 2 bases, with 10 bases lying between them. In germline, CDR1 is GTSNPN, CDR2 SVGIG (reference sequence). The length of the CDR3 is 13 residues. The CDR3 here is CAWRPRPGNTIYF. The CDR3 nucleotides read TGTGCCTGGCGCCCACGACCTGGAAACACCATATATTTT.